The rows below give T cell receptor beta chains drawn from one sample of a study of shared clonotypes between healthy human individuals. TCRdb keeps only in-frame clones here, not all; method: immunoSEQ multiplex PCR. Here the sample spans about 2 million clones, roughly 94% being singletons. Source material: naive CD8+ T cells sorted from blood. These receptors all stem from a man aged 18-30 years in good health. The CDR3 runs from the conserved cysteine through the conserved F or W. The D gene is left open where the match is weak. Clone size is given for some rows only: seen once, a few or many times, or a class if the clone is expanded.

V gene: TRBV9; clone size: .; J gene: TRBJ1-2; D gene: .; CDR3 protein: CASSVGGEDYGYTF; CDR3 DNA: TGTGCCAGCAGCGTAGGAGGGGAGGACTATGGCTACACCTTC
V gene: TRBV4-3; clone size: .; J gene: TRBJ2-2; D gene: TRBD2; CDR3 protein: CASSQDSGRAGTGELFF; CDR3 DNA: TGCGCCAGCAGCCAAGATAGCGGGAGGGCCGGCACCGGGGAGCTGTTTTTT
V gene: TRBV19; clone size: .; J gene: TRBJ1-1; D gene: .; CDR3 protein: CASSLYSAGGTEAFF; CDR3 DNA: TGTGCCAGTAGTCTATACAGCGCCGGGGGGACTGAAGCTTTCTTT
V gene: TRBV7-9; clone size: .; J gene: TRBJ1-4; D gene: .; CDR3 protein: CASSLEEGTENEKLFF; CDR3 DNA: TGTGCCAGCAGCCTAGAGGAGGGGACGGAGAATGAAAAACTGTTTTTT
V gene: TRBV6-5; clone size: .; J gene: TRBJ2-3; D gene: .; CDR3 protein: CASSQASGVTDTQYF; CDR3 DNA: TGTGCCAGCAGCCAAGCCTCCGGGGTCACAGATACGCAGTATTTT
V gene: TRBV18; clone size: .; J gene: TRBJ2-3; D gene: .; CDR3 protein: CASSPPDTPDTQYF; CDR3 DNA: TGTGCCAGCTCACCGCCGGACACACCAGATACGCAGTATTTT
V gene: TRBV2; clone size: once; J gene: TRBJ2-2; D gene: .; CDR3 protein: CASSPGTPNTGELFF; CDR3 DNA: TGTGCCAGCAGCCCCGGGACGCCGAACACCGGGGAGCTGTTTTTT
V gene: TRBV27; clone size: .; J gene: TRBJ1-1; D gene: .; CDR3 protein: CASSLTGSSTEAFF; CDR3 DNA: TGTGCCAGCAGTTTGACAGGTTCCTCCACTGAAGCTTTCTTT
V gene: TRBV5-1; clone size: .; J gene: TRBJ1-3; D gene: .; CDR3 protein: CASSLAGSLSGNTIYF; CDR3 DNA: TGCGCCAGCAGCTTGGCTGGGTCCCTCTCTGGAAACACCATATATTTT
V gene: TRBV27; clone size: once; J gene: TRBJ2-7; D gene: TRBD1; CDR3 protein: CATRPDRAIIHEQYF; CDR3 DNA: TGTGCCACCCGACCCGACAGGGCAATTATCCACGAGCAGTACTTC
V gene: TRBV7-2; clone size: .; J gene: TRBJ1-2; D gene: .; CDR3 protein: CASRPGGAAYYGYTF; CDR3 DNA: TGTGCCAGCAGGCCCGGTGGGGCGGCATACTATGGCTACACCTTC
V gene: TRBV9; clone size: .; J gene: TRBJ2-3; D gene: TRBD2; CDR3 protein: CASSVATSGSADTQYF; CDR3 DNA: TGTGCCAGCAGCGTAGCTACGAGCGGGAGCGCAGATACGCAGTATTTT
V gene: TRBV28; clone size: .; J gene: TRBJ1-1; D gene: .; CDR3 protein: CASRRGGSITSDMNTEAFF; CDR3 DNA: TGTGCCAGCAGGCGAGGAGGGTCCATTACCTCTGACATGAACACTGAAGCTTTCTTT
V gene: TRBV9; clone size: .; J gene: TRBJ1-5; D gene: .; CDR3 protein: CASSVGGGLQPQHF; CDR3 DNA: TGTGCCAGCAGCGTAGGAGGAGGGTTGCAGCCCCAGCATTTT
V gene: TRBV7-8; clone size: .; J gene: TRBJ2-7; D gene: TRBD2; CDR3 protein: CASSSLAGAPYEQYF; CDR3 DNA: TGTGCCAGCAGCTCGTTAGCGGGAGCCCCCTACGAGCAGTACTTC
V gene: TRBV6-5; clone size: .; J gene: TRBJ1-2; D gene: .; CDR3 protein: CASSYAGRDGYTF; CDR3 DNA: TGTGCCAGCAGTTACGCAGGGCGCGATGGCTACACCTTC
V gene: TRBV27; clone size: .; J gene: TRBJ1-6; D gene: .; CDR3 protein: CASSFMLGSPLHF; CDR3 DNA: TGTGCCAGCAGTTTCATGTTGGGGTCACCCCTCCACTTT
V gene: TRBV28; clone size: few; J gene: TRBJ2-2; D gene: .; CDR3 protein: CASRGTLFGELFF; CDR3 DNA: TGTGCCAGCAGGGGGACCCTCTTCGGGGAGCTGTTTTTT
V gene: TRBV5-1; clone size: .; J gene: TRBJ2-7; D gene: TRBD2; CDR3 protein: CASSPGLVYEQYF; CDR3 DNA: TGCGCCAGCAGCCCGGGACTAGTATACGAGCAGTACTTC
V gene: TRBV6-6; clone size: .; J gene: TRBJ1-1; D gene: .; CDR3 protein: CASSQWTDTEAFF; CDR3 DNA: TGTGCCAGCAGTCAGTGGACAGACACTGAAGCTTTCTTT
V gene: TRBV7-9; clone size: .; J gene: TRBJ1-6; D gene: .; CDR3 protein: CASSPRDPGSPLHF; CDR3 DNA: TGTGCCAGCAGCCCGCGGGACCCGGGGTCACCCCTCCACTTT
V gene: TRBV7-3; clone size: .; J gene: TRBJ2-3; D gene: .; CDR3 protein: CASSLFLQNPPTDTQYF; CDR3 DNA: TGTGCCAGCAGCTTATTCTTGCAGAACCCTCCTACAGATACGCAGTATTTT
V gene: TRBV7-9; clone size: .; J gene: TRBJ2-5; D gene: .; CDR3 protein: CASSLVGAGETQYF; CDR3 DNA: TGTGCCAGCAGCTTAGTAGGTGCGGGGGAGACCCAGTACTTC
V gene: TRBV30; clone size: .; J gene: TRBJ1-1; D gene: .; CDR3 protein: CAWDKGFNEAFF; CDR3 DNA: TGTGCCTGGGACAAGGGGTTTAACGAAGCTTTCTTT
V gene: TRBV9; clone size: .; J gene: TRBJ2-3; D gene: .; CDR3 protein: CASREGGGDTQYF; CDR3 DNA: TGTGCCAGCAGGGAGGGGGGCGGAGATACGCAGTATTTT
V gene: TRBV10-2; clone size: .; J gene: TRBJ2-7; D gene: .; CDR3 protein: CASGRSGSLYEQYF; CDR3 DNA: TGCGCCAGCGGAAGGAGCGGGTCACTCTACGAGCAGTACTTC
V gene: TRBV9; clone size: .; J gene: TRBJ2-3; D gene: TRBD2; CDR3 protein: CASSVSSGSSTDTQYF; CDR3 DNA: TGTGCCAGCAGCGTATCTAGCGGTTCTAGCACAGATACGCAGTATTTT
V gene: TRBV7-9; clone size: .; J gene: TRBJ2-7; D gene: .; CDR3 protein: CASSDQGRFHEQYF; CDR3 DNA: TGTGCCAGCAGCGACCAAGGGCGGTTCCACGAGCAGTACTTC
V gene: TRBV19; clone size: once; J gene: TRBJ1-2; D gene: .; CDR3 protein: CASNPGEDYGYTF; CDR3 DNA: TGTGCCAGTAACCCAGGGGAGGACTATGGCTACACCTTC
V gene: TRBV28; clone size: .; J gene: TRBJ1-1; D gene: .; CDR3 protein: CASAPQTGGSEAFF; CDR3 DNA: TGTGCCAGCGCCCCTCAGACCGGAGGGTCTGAAGCTTTCTTT
V gene: TRBV7-2; clone size: .; J gene: TRBJ2-1; D gene: .; CDR3 protein: CATQGRFSYNEQFF; CDR3 DNA: TGTGCCACCCAGGGGAGGTTCTCCTACAATGAGCAGTTCTTC
V gene: TRBV4-3; clone size: .; J gene: TRBJ2-1; D gene: TRBD2; CDR3 protein: CASSPQGLGDEQFF; CDR3 DNA: TGCGCCAGCAGCCCTCAGGGACTAGGGGATGAGCAGTTCTTC
V gene: TRBV30; clone size: .; J gene: TRBJ2-3; D gene: .; CDR3 protein: CAWSATSDTQYF; CDR3 DNA: TGTGCCTGGAGTGCGACATCAGATACGCAGTATTTT
V gene: TRBV29-1; clone size: .; J gene: TRBJ2-3; D gene: .; CDR3 protein: CSVKGPSTDTQYF; CDR3 DNA: TGCAGCGTTAAGGGACCTAGCACAGATACGCAGTATTTT
V gene: TRBV9; clone size: .; J gene: TRBJ1-1; D gene: .; CDR3 protein: CASSTPGEAFF; CDR3 DNA: TGTGCCAGCAGCACTCCGGGTGAAGCTTTCTTT
V gene: TRBV29-1; clone size: few; J gene: TRBJ2-3; D gene: TRBD1; CDR3 protein: CSGHRGRGTDTQYF; CDR3 DNA: TGCAGCGGACACAGGGGGCGAGGCACAGATACGCAGTATTTT
V gene: TRBV6-1; clone size: .; J gene: TRBJ1-1; D gene: .; CDR3 protein: CASSEEGFTEAFF; CDR3 DNA: TGTGCCAGCAGTGAAGAAGGATTCACTGAAGCTTTCTTT
V gene: TRBV30; clone size: .; J gene: TRBJ1-1; D gene: .; CDR3 protein: CAWSVGPGNTAFF; CDR3 DNA: TGTGCCTGGAGTGTTGGTCCGGGGAACACAGCTTTCTTT
V gene: TRBV6-5; clone size: .; J gene: TRBJ1-4; D gene: TRBD1; CDR3 protein: CASSYLPTGQREKLFF; CDR3 DNA: TGTGCCAGCAGTTACTTGCCGACAGGGCAGAGGGAAAAACTGTTTTTT
V gene: TRBV30; clone size: once; J gene: TRBJ2-1; D gene: .; CDR3 protein: CAWSVVSNNEQFF; CDR3 DNA: TGTGCCTGGAGTGTAGTCAGCAACAATGAGCAGTTCTTC
V gene: TRBV10-3; clone size: .; J gene: TRBJ2-1; D gene: .; CDR3 protein: CAISEWGSGSNEQFF; CDR3 DNA: TGTGCCATCAGCGAGTGGGGTTCGGGGAGCAATGAGCAGTTCTTC
V gene: TRBV6-6; clone size: once; J gene: TRBJ2-5; D gene: .; CDR3 protein: CASSQTLIPHQETQYF; CDR3 DNA: TGTGCCAGCAGTCAGACGCTCATCCCCCACCAAGAGACCCAGTACTTC
V gene: TRBV7-9; clone size: .; J gene: TRBJ1-2; D gene: .; CDR3 protein: CASSPNPQGRYGYTF; CDR3 DNA: TGTGCCAGCAGCCCGAACCCGCAGGGGCGGTATGGCTACACCTTC
V gene: TRBV5-1; clone size: .; J gene: TRBJ2-7; D gene: TRBD2; CDR3 protein: CASSLAGGPYEQYF; CDR3 DNA: TGCGCCAGCAGCTTGGCGGGAGGGCCCTACGAGCAGTACTTC
V gene: TRBV27; clone size: once; J gene: TRBJ2-5; D gene: TRBD1; CDR3 protein: CASSLSPGQGLPRIQYF; CDR3 DNA: TGTGCCAGCAGTTTGTCCCCGGGACAGGGCCTACCAAGGATCCAGTACTTC
V gene: TRBV4-3; clone size: .; J gene: TRBJ1-2; D gene: .; CDR3 protein: CASSPSGYNSDGYTF; CDR3 DNA: TGCGCCAGCAGCCCGTCCGGCTATAACTCGGATGGCTACACCTTC
V gene: TRBV7-8; clone size: .; J gene: TRBJ1-1; D gene: .; CDR3 protein: CASSLGTGRDSEAFF; CDR3 DNA: TGTGCCAGTTCTCTCGGAACAGGGCGGGACTCTGAAGCTTTCTTT
V gene: TRBV27; clone size: .; J gene: TRBJ2-7; D gene: .; CDR3 protein: CASSLSGVGVYEQYF; CDR3 DNA: TGTGCCAGCAGTTTATCGGGGGTAGGGGTCTACGAGCAGTACTTC
V gene: TRBV7-9; clone size: .; J gene: TRBJ2-3; D gene: .; CDR3 protein: CASSPQPGDTQYF; CDR3 DNA: TGTGCCAGCAGCCCACAGCCGGGAGATACGCAGTATTTT
V gene: TRBV28; clone size: .; J gene: TRBJ2-3; D gene: .; CDR3 protein: CASSLWAGAFTDTQYF; CDR3 DNA: TGTGCCAGCAGTTTATGGGCGGGGGCCTTCACAGATACGCAGTATTTT
V gene: TRBV7-9; clone size: .; J gene: TRBJ1-5; D gene: .; CDR3 protein: CASSTSQEPNQPQHF; CDR3 DNA: TGTGCCAGCAGCACCTCACAGGAGCCCAATCAGCCCCAGCATTTT
V gene: TRBV28; clone size: .; J gene: TRBJ2-7; D gene: TRBD2; CDR3 protein: CASSGTSSRREQYF; CDR3 DNA: TGTGCCAGCAGCGGGACTAGTTCAAGGCGCGAGCAGTACTTC
V gene: TRBV13; clone size: .; J gene: TRBJ2-3; D gene: TRBD2; CDR3 protein: CASSLTSGSDTQYF; CDR3 DNA: TGTGCCAGCAGCTTAACTAGCGGGTCAGATACGCAGTATTTT
V gene: TRBV2; clone size: .; J gene: TRBJ2-3; D gene: .; CDR3 protein: CARRAGSTDTQYF; CDR3 DNA: TGTGCCAGGAGGGCGGGGAGCACAGATACGCAGTATTTT
V gene: TRBV7-2; clone size: .; J gene: TRBJ1-6; D gene: .; CDR3 protein: CASSLAIFRGRHNSPLHF; CDR3 DNA: TGTGCCAGCAGCTTAGCCATATTCCGGGGGCGCCATAATTCACCCCTCCACTTT